The 26 T cell receptor beta chains below all came from one sample that was sequenced in a study of CD8+ T cells in alopecia areata. After isolation, RNA underwent reverse transcription to generate cDNA as the sequencing template. TCRdb's table, derived via immunoSEQ multiplex PCR, lists solely in-frame clones and lacks some. Here the sample spans approximately 89,000 clones, roughly 47% being singletons. The source material was NKG2D-high CD8+ T cells sorted from blood. Receptors were obtained from a human donor with alopecia areata.

This sequence joins TRBV29-1 and TRBJ2-3, with 9 positions matching TRBD1. V lost 4 bases to trimming and J lost 5 bases; unmatched junction nucleotides: 1. This CDR3 region has 12 residues. CDR1 is SQVTM and CDR2 is ANQGSEA in the germline V gene. The CDR3 sequence is CSVVTGGDTQYF. The CDR3 DNA is TGCAGCGTTGTGACAGGGGGAGATACGCAGTATTTT.

This clone came up a few times. V gene TRBV29-1 combines with J gene TRBJ1-2; D call uncertain. CDR1 and CDR2 from the germline V gene are SQVTM and ANQGSEA. The V end lost 1 base, the J end lost 7 bases, and 10 bases lay between the germline ends. The CDR3 contains 12 residues. This CDR3 is CSVEGVEGGYTF. The CDR3 region has the DNA TGCAGCGTTGAAGGGGTGGAGGGTGGCTACACCTTC.

The chain carries TRBV10-3 and TRBJ2-7; D call uncertain. From germline, CDR1 is ENHRY and CDR2 SYGVKD. This CDR3 has 12 amino acids. Trimming shortened V by 10 bases and J by 3 bases, and 13 bases separated the two germline ends. CDR3 bases: TGTGCCACCTACAGCCCAAACTACGAGCAGTACTTC. Its protein product is CATYSPNYEQYF.

A few counts support this clone. This chain joins TRBV29-1 and TRBJ1-4; no definite D call. Looked up from germline, CDR1 is SQVTM and CDR2 is ANQGSEA. CDR3 size: 12 residues. Trimming pared 6 bases from V and 6 bases from J, leaving 11 bases between. CDR3 nucleotides: TGCAGCGTGGAGCCCTTGGATGAAAAACTGTTTTTT. Translating gives CSVEPLDEKLFF.

J is TRBJ2-3 and V is TRBV28; D is perhaps TRBD2 (7 bases). V lost 4 bases, J lost 6 bases, and 23 bases lay in between. Germline assignment: CDR1 MDHEN and CDR2 SYDVKM. This CDR3 spans 17 amino acids. The CDR3 DNA is TGTGCCAGCAGTTCCGGGGGAGGGGGAAGGAGGTTTGATACGCAGTATTTT. Protein sequence: CASSSGGGGRRFDTQYF.

This chain connects TRBV5-1 to TRBJ2-7; the D gene is possibly TRBD1 (6 bases). Trimming pared 2 bases from V and 6 bases from J, leaving 12 bases between. Germline V gene lookup returns CDR1 SGHRS and CDR2 YFSETQ. This CDR3 region has 13 residues. CDR3 amino acids: CASSLTSGVEQYF. CDR3 sequence (DNA): TGCGCCAGCAGCTTAACCTCAGGGGTCGAGCAGTACTTC.

In DNA, the CDR3 is TGCAGCGTTGAAGACCTCCGGGACTCAGAGTCCATAGATACGCAGTATTTT. This encodes CSVEDLRDSESIDTQYF. This chain connects TRBV29-1 to TRBJ2-3; a weak D match, TRBD2 (6 bases). The CDR3 length is 17 residues. Trimming took off 0 bases at V and 5 bases at J, with 21 bases between the two ends. Per the germline V gene, CDR1 is SQVTM and CDR2 is ANQGSEA.

The chain links TRBV27 to TRBJ2-7; the match to TRBD1 covers 8 bases. Germline loops: CDR1 MNHEY, CDR2 SMNVEV (reference sequence). The J segment lost 5 bases and the V segment lost 10 bases, leaving 7 bases of the junction unmatched. The CDR3 extends over 12 amino acids. Here the CDR3 reads CATRTGSNEQYF. DNA for the CDR3: TGTGCCACCCGGACAGGGTCTAACGAGCAGTACTTC.

This clone was observed a handful of times. The chain carries TRBV29-1 and TRBJ2-7; D not certain. This CDR3 contains 13 residues. CDR1 is SQVTM, CDR2 ANQGSEA, per germline. V was trimmed by 0 bases and J by 2 bases, leaving 8 bases between them. As DNA, the CDR3 is TGCAGCGTTGAAGAGGTGGGCACCTACGAGCAGTACTTC. Protein: CSVEEVGTYEQYF.

This clone was counted a single time. The chain uses TRBV27 and TRBJ2-7, with TRBD2 identical over 11 bases. CDR3 length: 17 amino acids. CDR1 MNHEY and CDR2 SMNVEV come from the germline V gene (reference sequence). J lost 2 bases, V lost 2 bases, and 8 bases had no gene match. CDR3 bases: TGTGCCAGCAGTTTAAGTGGCTCTAGCGGGGGGACCTACGAGCAGTACTTC. Translating it yields CASSLSGSSGGTYEQYF.

A few counts support this clone. The chain employs TRBV29-1 and TRBJ2-3; 7 nucleotides agree with TRBD1. The germline V gene has CDR1 SQVTM and CDR2 ANQGSEA. The length of the CDR3 is 16 residues. The junction had 12 bases not matched to a gene; V was cut back by 2 bases and J by 4 bases. CDR3 sequence reads: CSVESRDSLVPDTQYF. CDR3 DNA: TGCAGCGTTGAAAGCCGGGACAGCCTAGTCCCAGATACGCAGTATTTT.

The V call is TRBV5-1, the J call TRBJ2-2, with no clear D. V was cut by 3 bases and J by 3 bases, with 3 bases left in between. Looked up from germline, CDR1 is SGHRS and CDR2 is YFSETQ. CDR3 length equals 12 residues. The CDR3 bases are TGCGCCAGCAGCTCCTACACCGGGGAGCTGTTTTTT. Its translation is CASSSYTGELFF.

This clone was detected a few times. The V and J genes are TRBV29-1 and TRBJ1-1; D uncertain. There are 13 residues in the CDR3. Trimming shortened V by 7 bases and J by 5 bases, and 17 bases separated the two germline ends. CDR1 is SQVTM, CDR2 ANQGSEA, per germline. The CDR3 DNA follows: TGCAGCGGCCGTACCAGTGAGGGAACTGAAGCTTTCTTT. It is translated as CSGRTSEGTEAFF.

V and J are TRBV6-5 and TRBJ1-6, with D possibly matching TRBD1 (5 bases). The CDR3 loop spans 15 amino acids. Trimming removed 5 bases from V and 8 bases from J, with 16 bases in between. Germline V lookup: CDR1 MNHEY, CDR2 SVGAGI. The CDR3 here is CASSPGWGDYSPLHF. DNA of the CDR3: TGTGCCAGCAGTCCGGGTTGGGGGGATTATTCACCCCTCCACTTT.

The chain is built from TRBV5-1 and TRBJ2-7, with unresolved D. This CDR3 spans 12 amino acids. Germline CDR1 SGHRS, CDR2 YFSETQ. Trimming cost V 0 bases and J 2 bases, with 3 bases left between them. DNA of the CDR3: TGCGCCAGCAGCTTGGATACCTACGAGCAGTACTTC. Its protein product is CASSLDTYEQYF.

This clone turned up a few times. J is TRBJ2-7 and V is TRBV29-1; 8 bases fit TRBD1. Trimming cost V 3 bases and J 2 bases; bases outside gene matches: 6. Germline V gives CDR1 SQVTM, CDR2 ANQGSEA. The CDR3 runs 14 residues. CDR3 protein: CSVEGQDLPYEQYF. The CDR3 coding sequence is TGCAGCGTTGAGGGACAGGACTTACCCTACGAGCAGTACTTC.

This clone has just one count. The chain joins TRBV6-5 to TRBJ2-1; either TRBD1 or TRBD2 may fit D (5 bases each). The CDR3 is made up of 15 amino acids. The V end lost 1 base, the J end lost 7 bases, and 14 bases lay between the germline ends. Germline-derived CDR1 and CDR2 are MNHEY and SVGAGI. Here the CDR3 reads CASSYLSAGTNEQFF. As DNA, the CDR3 is TGTGCCAGCAGTTACTTAAGTGCAGGGACGAATGAGCAGTTCTTC.

By its share, this clone is medium-sized. The V and J genes are TRBV4-1 and TRBJ2-1; D is unresolved. V was pared by 3 bases and J by 3 bases, with 6 bases between. The CDR3 length is 13 residues. From germline, CDR1 is MGHRA and CDR2 YSYEKL. CDR3 in amino acids: CASSHGVYNEQFF. The CDR3 DNA is TGCGCCAGCAGCCATGGCGTCTACAATGAGCAGTTCTTC.

This clone was seen a handful of times. The CDR3 loop is CASRSPLRGEAFF. The CDR3 coding sequence is TGTGCCAGCAGAAGCCCGCTGAGAGGTGAAGCTTTCTTT. The chain has TRBV2 and TRBJ1-1; D not resolved. The CDR3 extends over 13 amino acids. V was trimmed by 6 bases and J by 7 bases, leaving 15 bases between them. The germline CDR1 and CDR2 sequences are SNHLY and FYNNEI.

The gene calls are TRBV7-9 and TRBJ1-4; D remains ambiguous. The V gene's germline CDR1 is SEHNR and CDR2 FQNEAQ (reference sequence). Trimming removed 1 base from V and 5 bases from J, with 8 bases in between. CDR3 length: 14 amino acids. The CDR3 coding sequence is TGTGCCAGCAGCTTAGTGATGGAGAATGAAAAACTGTTTTTT. Amino acids: CASSLVMENEKLFF.

The chain joins TRBV29-1 to TRBJ2-2; 9 bases line up with TRBD2. This CDR3 comprises 13 residues. V dropped 2 bases and J dropped 5; count of bases not matched to a gene: 0. CDR1 SQVTM and CDR2 ANQGSEA come from the germline V gene. The CDR3 region is CSVELAGTGELFF. In DNA, the CDR3 is TGCAGCGTTGAACTAGCGGGGACCGGGGAGCTGTTTTTT.

This clone was detected a few times. The chain has TRBV28 and TRBJ2-7, with 9 positions matching TRBD1. This CDR3 has 18 residues. V trimming: 3 bases; J trimming: 1 base; junction bases outside the gene matches: 13. Germline V lookup: CDR1 MDHEN, CDR2 SYDVKM. CDR3 residues: CASSFRDRDRYGSYEQYF. In DNA, the CDR3 is TGTGCCAGCAGTTTCCGGGACAGGGATCGGTATGGGTCCTACGAGCAGTACTTC. The full variable domain, in which reference TRBV28 and TRBJ2-7 provide the parts outside the CDR3, is DVKVTQSSRYLVKRTGEKVFLECVQDMDHENMFWYRQDPGLGLRLIYFSYDVKMKEKGDIPEGYSVSREKKERFSLILESASTNQTSMYLCASSFRDRDRYGSYEQYFGPGTRLTVT.

The V gene is TRBV4-1, the J gene TRBJ2-2; the D is unclear. The CDR3 covers 12 residues. Germline V gene sequence: CDR1 MGHRA, CDR2 YSYEKL. V shed 0 bases and J shed 6 bases, with 2 bases lying between them. The CDR3 region is CASSQEPGELFF. DNA for the CDR3: TGCGCCAGCAGCCAAGAACCCGGGGAGCTGTTTTTT.

This clone has more than one count but fewer than ten. This chain links TRBV28 with TRBJ1-1, with a tentative D call TRBD1 (6 bases). CDR1 is MDHEN, CDR2 SYDVKM, per germline. The CDR3 is made up of 14 amino acids. V was shortened by 3 bases and J by 1 base, with 9 bases between the two germline ends. CDR3 protein: CASSFRGGNTEAFF. The CDR3 DNA sequence: TGTGCCAGCAGTTTTCGAGGGGGGAACACTGAAGCTTTCTTT.

This clone was counted only a few times. This chain joins TRBV11-2 and TRBJ2-3; D call uncertain. Germline V gene lookup returns CDR1 SGHAT and CDR2 FQNNGV. The CDR3 consists of 13 residues. V lost 5 bases and J lost 2, with 8 bases in between. CDR3 loop: CASSLGATDTQYF. DNA for the CDR3: TGTGCCAGCAGCCTAGGCGCCACAGATACGCAGTATTTT.

This rearrangement joins TRBV6-5 to TRBJ2-4; no clear D gene. Germline loops: CDR1 MNHEY, CDR2 SVGAGI. The CDR3 has 14 amino acids. With 5 bases removed from V and 5 bases from J, the gap between germline ends came to 13 bases. CDR3 sequence reads: CASSQWADENIQYF. The CDR3 DNA is TGTGCCAGCAGTCAGTGGGCCGACGAAAACATTCAGTACTTC.